This T cell receptor beta chain was recovered during a study of blood T cell repertoires in COVID-19. About the research overall: Researchers got acute and convalescent COVID-19 samples from the United States, Italy and Spain.

Study processing details: It was from reference gene primer amplification that nucleated cell counts were estimated. Sequencing used immunoSEQ multiplex PCR; TCRdb keeps in-frame clones, though not all of them. V and J calls and clone size are copied from that table; D and trimming were computed from the DNA. The repertoire has 250,000 to 300,000 clones, about 89% of them found once; the top ten carry approximately 4.6%. This TCR was sampled from a man aged 40-49 years with acute or convalescent COVID-19. Sequenced sample: peripheral blood.

As DNA, the CDR3 is TGTGCCAGCAGGCAGGACAGGGCAGACACCGGGGAGCTGTTTTTT. This gives the protein CASRQDRADTGELFF. V usage is TRBV2 and J usage is TRBJ2-2; 8 bases align to TRBD1. The CDR3 consists of 15 residues. Germline CDR1 reads SNHLY; CDR2 reads FYNNEI. The J segment lost 3 bases and the V segment lost 6 bases, leaving 6 bases of the junction unmatched.